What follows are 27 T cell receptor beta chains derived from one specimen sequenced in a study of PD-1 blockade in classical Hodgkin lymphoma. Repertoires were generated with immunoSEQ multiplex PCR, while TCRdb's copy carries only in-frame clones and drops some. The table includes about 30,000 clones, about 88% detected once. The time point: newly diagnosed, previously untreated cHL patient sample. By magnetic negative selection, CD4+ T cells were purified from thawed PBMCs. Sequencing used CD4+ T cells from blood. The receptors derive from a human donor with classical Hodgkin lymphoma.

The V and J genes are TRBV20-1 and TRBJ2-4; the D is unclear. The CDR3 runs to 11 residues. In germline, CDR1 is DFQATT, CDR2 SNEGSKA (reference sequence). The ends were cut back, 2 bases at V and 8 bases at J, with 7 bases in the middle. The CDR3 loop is CSARLRDIQYF. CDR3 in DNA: TGCAGTGCTAGACTAAGAGACATTCAGTACTTC.

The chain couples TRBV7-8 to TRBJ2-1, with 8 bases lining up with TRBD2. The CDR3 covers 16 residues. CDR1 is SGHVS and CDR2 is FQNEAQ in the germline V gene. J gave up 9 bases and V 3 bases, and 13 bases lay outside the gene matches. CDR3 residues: CASSFSRLSGMGEQFF. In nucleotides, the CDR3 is TGTGCCAGCAGCTTCTCAAGGCTTAGCGGGATGGGTGAGCAGTTCTTC. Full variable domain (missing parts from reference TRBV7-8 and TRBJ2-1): GAGVSQSPRYKVAKRGQDVALRCDPISGHVSLFWYQQALGQGPEFLTYFQNEAQLDKSGLPSDRFFAERPEGSVSTLKIQRTQQEDSAVYLCASSFSRLSGMGEQFFGPGTRLTVL.

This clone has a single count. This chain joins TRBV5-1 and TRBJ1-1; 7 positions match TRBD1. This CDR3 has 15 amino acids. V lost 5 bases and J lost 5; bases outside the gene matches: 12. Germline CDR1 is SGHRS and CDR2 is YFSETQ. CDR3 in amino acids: CASRLSTGVGTEAFF. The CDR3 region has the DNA TGCGCCAGCAGGTTGAGTACAGGGGTGGGGACTGAAGCTTTCTTT.

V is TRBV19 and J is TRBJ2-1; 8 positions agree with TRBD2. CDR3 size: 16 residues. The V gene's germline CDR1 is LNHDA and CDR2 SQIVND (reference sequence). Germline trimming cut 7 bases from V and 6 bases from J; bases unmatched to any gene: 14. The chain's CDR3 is CASMAGGLGPGNEQFF. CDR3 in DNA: TGTGCCAGTATGGCGGGAGGACTTGGGCCAGGCAATGAGCAGTTCTTC.

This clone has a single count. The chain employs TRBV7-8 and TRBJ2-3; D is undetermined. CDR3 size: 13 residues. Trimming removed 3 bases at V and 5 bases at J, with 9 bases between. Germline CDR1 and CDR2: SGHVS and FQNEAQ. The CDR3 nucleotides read TGTGCCAGCAGCTTTGATCCCAAAGATACGCAGTATTTT. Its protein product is CASSFDPKDTQYF.

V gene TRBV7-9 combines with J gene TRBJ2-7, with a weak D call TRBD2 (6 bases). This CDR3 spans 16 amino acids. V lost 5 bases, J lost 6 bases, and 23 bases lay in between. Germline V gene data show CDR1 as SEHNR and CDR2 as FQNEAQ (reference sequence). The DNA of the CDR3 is TGTGCCAGCAGCACGGTCGAGGGCGGGGCCAGGAGCGAGCAGTACTTC. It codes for CASSTVEGGARSEQYF.

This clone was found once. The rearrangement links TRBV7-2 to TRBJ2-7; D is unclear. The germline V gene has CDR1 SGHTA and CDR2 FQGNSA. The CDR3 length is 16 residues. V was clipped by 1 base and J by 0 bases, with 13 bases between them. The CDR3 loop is CASSLGSSRSSYEQYV. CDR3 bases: TGTGCCAGCAGCTTAGGTAGTAGCCGAAGCTCCTACGAGCAGTACGTC.

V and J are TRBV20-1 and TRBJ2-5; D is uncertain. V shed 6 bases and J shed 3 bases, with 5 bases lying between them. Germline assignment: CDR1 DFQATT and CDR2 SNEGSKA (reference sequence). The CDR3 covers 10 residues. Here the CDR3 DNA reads TGCAGTGCCGCCGAAGAGACCCAGTACTTC. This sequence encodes CSAAEETQYF.

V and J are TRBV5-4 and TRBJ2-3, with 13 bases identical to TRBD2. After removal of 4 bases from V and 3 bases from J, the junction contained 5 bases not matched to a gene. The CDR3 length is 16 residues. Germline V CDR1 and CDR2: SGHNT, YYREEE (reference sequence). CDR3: CASSGGLAGLTDTQYF. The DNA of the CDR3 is TGTGCCAGCAGCGGGGGACTAGCGGGATTAACAGATACGCAGTATTTT.

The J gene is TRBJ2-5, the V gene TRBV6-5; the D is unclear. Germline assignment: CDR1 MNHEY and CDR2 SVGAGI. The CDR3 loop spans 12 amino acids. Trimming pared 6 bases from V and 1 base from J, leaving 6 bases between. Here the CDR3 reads CASSRAQETQYF. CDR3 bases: TGTGCCAGCAGCCGAGCCCAAGAGACCCAGTACTTC.

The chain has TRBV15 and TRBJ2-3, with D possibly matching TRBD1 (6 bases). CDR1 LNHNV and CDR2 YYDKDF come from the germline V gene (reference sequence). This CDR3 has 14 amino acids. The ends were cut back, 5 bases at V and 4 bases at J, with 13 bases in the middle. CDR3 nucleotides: TGTGCCACCAGCCTTACTAGGACAGCAGATACGCAGTATTTT. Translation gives CATSLTRTADTQYF.

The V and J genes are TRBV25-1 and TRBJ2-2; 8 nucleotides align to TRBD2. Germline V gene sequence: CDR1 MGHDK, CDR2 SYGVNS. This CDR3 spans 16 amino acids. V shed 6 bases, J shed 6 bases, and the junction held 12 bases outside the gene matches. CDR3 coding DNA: TGTGCCAGCAGCCCCCGAAGCGGGAGAGGAGCCGGGGAGCTGTTTTTT. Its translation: CASSPRSGRGAGELFF.

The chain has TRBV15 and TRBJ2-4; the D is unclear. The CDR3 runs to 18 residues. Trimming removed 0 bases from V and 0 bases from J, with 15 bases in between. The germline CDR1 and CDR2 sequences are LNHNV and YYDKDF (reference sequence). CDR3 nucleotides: TGTGCCACCAGCAGAGAGAATGCGGTGTCTCTAGCCAAAAACATTCAGTACTTC. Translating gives CATSRENAVSLAKNIQYF.

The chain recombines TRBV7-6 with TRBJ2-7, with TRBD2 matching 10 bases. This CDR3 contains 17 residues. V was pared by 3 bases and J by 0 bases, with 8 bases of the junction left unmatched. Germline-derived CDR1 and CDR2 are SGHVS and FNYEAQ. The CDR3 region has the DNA TGTGCCAGCAGCTTGATTCCGACTAGCGGGCGCTCCTACGAGCAGTACGTC. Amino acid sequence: CASSLIPTSGRSYEQYV.

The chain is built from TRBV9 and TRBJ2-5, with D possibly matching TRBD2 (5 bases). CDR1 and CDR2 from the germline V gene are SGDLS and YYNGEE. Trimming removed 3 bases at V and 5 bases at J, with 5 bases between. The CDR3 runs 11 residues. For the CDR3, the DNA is TGTGCCAGCAGCGGAGGGGAGACCCAGTACTTC. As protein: CASSGGETQYF.

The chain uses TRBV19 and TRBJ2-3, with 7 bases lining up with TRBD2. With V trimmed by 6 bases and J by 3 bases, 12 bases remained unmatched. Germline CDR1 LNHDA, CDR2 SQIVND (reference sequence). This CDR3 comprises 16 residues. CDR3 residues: CASSVRGRERTDTQYF. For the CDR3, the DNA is TGTGCCAGTAGCGTCCGAGGGCGGGAGAGAACAGATACGCAGTATTTT.

CDR3 residues: CASSLDLRQETQYF. The DNA of the CDR3 is TGTGCCAGCAGCTTAGATCTACGGCAAGAGACCCAGTACTTC. The V and J genes are TRBV11-3 and TRBJ2-5; no definite D call. Deletions cut 0 bases from V and 2 bases from J, with 7 bases between. Germline loops: CDR1 SGHNT, CDR2 YENEEA. This CDR3 is 14 amino acids long.

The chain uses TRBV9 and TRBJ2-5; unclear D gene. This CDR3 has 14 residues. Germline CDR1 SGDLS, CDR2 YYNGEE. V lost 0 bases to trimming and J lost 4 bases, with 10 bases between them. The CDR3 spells CASSVAPDGETQYF. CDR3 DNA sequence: TGTGCCAGCAGCGTAGCTCCTGATGGAGAGACCCAGTACTTC.

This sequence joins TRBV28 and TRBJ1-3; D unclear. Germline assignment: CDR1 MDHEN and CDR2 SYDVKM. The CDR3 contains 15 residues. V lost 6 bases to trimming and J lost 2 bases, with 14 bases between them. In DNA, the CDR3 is TGTGCCAGCAGCGGACTAATGGGAGCTGGAAACACCATATATTTT. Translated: CASSGLMGAGNTIYF. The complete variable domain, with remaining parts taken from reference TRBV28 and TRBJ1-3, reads DVKVTQSSRYLVKRTGEKVFLECVQDMDHENMFWYRQDPGLGLRLIYFSYDVKMKEKGDIPEGYSVSREKKERFSLILESASTNQTSMYLCASSGLMGAGNTIYFGEGSWLTVV.

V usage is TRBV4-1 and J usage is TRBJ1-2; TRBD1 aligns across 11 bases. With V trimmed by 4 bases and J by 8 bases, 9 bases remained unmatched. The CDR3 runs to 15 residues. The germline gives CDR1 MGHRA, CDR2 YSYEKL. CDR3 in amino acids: CASSPLDRGRGGYTF. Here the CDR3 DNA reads TGCGCCAGCAGCCCACTGGACAGGGGGCGAGGGGGCTACACCTTC.

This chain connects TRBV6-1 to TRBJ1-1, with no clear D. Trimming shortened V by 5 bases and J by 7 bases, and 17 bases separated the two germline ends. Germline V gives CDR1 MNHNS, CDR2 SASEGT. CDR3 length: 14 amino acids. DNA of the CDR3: TGTGCCAGCAGTAGGGCGTGGCAAGACCTTGAAGCTTTCTTT. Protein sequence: CASSRAWQDLEAFF.

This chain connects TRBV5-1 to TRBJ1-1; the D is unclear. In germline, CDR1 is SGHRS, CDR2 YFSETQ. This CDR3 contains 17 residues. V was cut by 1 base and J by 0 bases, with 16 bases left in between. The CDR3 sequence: CASSLFPGGGMNTEAFF. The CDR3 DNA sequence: TGCGCCAGCAGCTTGTTTCCGGGCGGAGGCATGAACACTGAAGCTTTCTTT.

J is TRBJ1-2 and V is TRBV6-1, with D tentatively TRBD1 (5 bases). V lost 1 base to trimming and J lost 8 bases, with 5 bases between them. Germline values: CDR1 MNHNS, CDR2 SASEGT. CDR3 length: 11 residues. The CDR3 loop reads CASSEGGGYTF. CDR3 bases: TGTGCCAGCAGTGAAGGGGGCGGCTACACCTTC.

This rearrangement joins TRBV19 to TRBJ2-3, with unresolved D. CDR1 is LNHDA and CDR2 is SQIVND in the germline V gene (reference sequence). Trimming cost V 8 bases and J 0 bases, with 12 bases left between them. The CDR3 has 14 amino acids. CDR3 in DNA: TGTGCCAGTTCGGTATTTTCTAGCACAGATACGCAGTATTTT. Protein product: CASSVFSSTDTQYF.

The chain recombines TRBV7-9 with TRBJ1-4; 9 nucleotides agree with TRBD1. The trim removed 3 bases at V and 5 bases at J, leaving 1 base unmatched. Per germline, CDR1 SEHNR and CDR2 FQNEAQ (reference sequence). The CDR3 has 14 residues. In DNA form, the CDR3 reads TGTGCCAGCAGCTTGGGACAGGGAAATGAAAAACTGTTTTTT. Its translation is CASSLGQGNEKLFF. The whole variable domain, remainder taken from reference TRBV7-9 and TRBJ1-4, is DTGVSQNPRHKITKRGQNVTFRCDPISEHNRLYWYRQTLGQGPEFLTYFQNEAQLEKSRLLSDRFSAERPKGSFSTLEIQRTEQGDSAMYLCASSLGQGNEKLFFGSGTQLSVL.

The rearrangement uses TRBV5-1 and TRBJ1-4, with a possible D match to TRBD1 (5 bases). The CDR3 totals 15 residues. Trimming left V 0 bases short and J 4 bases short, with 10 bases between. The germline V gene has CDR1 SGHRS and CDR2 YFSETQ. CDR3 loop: CASSLEPGHNEKLFF. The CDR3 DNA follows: TGCGCCAGCAGCTTGGAACCAGGGCATAATGAAAAACTGTTTTTT.

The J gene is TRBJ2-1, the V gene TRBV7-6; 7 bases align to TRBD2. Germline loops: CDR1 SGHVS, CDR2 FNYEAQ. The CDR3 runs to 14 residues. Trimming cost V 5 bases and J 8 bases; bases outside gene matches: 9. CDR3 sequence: CASSLGLSGDEQFF. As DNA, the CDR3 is TGTGCCAGCAGCCTGGGACTAAGTGGGGATGAGCAGTTCTTC.